This note documents a single T cell receptor (beta chain) sequence. This clone was counted only a few times. What antigen it recognizes has not been identified. Per-nucleotide qualities are absent, and no much larger clonotype sits a single base away. This sample is drawn from a study of the immune and genomic landscape of osteosarcoma (dated by TCRdb to the early 2020s). With respect to the entire study: A total of around 47 pediatric and adult patients with high-grade osteosarcoma made up the overall cohort, and the median age at diagnosis was approximately 27 years (range roughly 5-81). Poor-risk disease was overrepresented in the cohort, as 73% of patients had an unfavorable pathologic response to standard therapy and about 66% were deceased. Patients in the overall cohort were roughly 60% male, and about 80% presented with localized disease at diagnosis. To define immunogenic potential, the study profiled osteosarcoma specimens using whole genome, RNA and T-cell receptor sequencing along with immunohistochemistry and reverse phase protein arrays. TCR sequencing results were integrated with transcriptome, protein array and immunostaining data to characterize the osteosarcoma immunogenomic landscape. The goal of the study was to explain why immune checkpoint inhibitors show limited clinical activity in osteosarcoma. Three patients contributed a couple of samples from the same tumor site.

Overall study results and their limits: Matched blood was collected from only a couple of patients, alongside the frozen tumor specimens. Higher TCR productive clonality was observed in the immune-hot C3 cluster than in the cold C1 cluster, although TCR productive clonality remained low overall. The clonality benchmarks were taken from external normal skin and healthy peripheral blood data instead of from matched normal tissue. Overall, productive TCR clonality was low, with an average of 0.09 and a maximum of 0.3, which suggests limited T-cell clonal expansion. Sample size was not determined by any statistical method, because osteosarcoma is rare and all possible samples were collected. In five cases, the repertoire was dominated by a single hyperexpanded clone, and fewer than 100 T-cell clonotypes were detected in all five cases.

The ImmunoSEQ Assay (Adaptive Biotechnologies) was used to immunosequence the CDR3 regions of the TCR beta chain. As for the original processing: TCRB rearrangements, read counts, read proportions and gene usage were exported through the ImmunoSEQ Analyzer platform. T-cell clonality was calculated from productive rearrangements as 1 minus Pielou's evenness. In the clonal space homeostasis analysis, clonotypes were binned as rare, small, medium, large or hyperexpanded (0.01 to 1 of the repertoire). TCR productive clonality was compared across immune clusters C1, C2 and C3 using the Wilcoxon rank sum test. TCRdb retrieved this table from immuneACCESS and kept in-frame rearrangements only. Not all clones are present; in checked studies, unresolved V genes account for under half, and no reason is known for the remainder. The DNA gave D and trimming, while V, J and clone size come from that table. The sample records 10,000 to 12,000 clones, 71% of which are singletons. More than 15% of the sample belongs to the ten largest clones.

Taken from the germline V gene (reference sequence), the CDR1 and CDR2 loops are MNHNY and SVGAGI. Counted from cysteine to phenylalanine, this CDR3 has 15 amino acids. Left in the record is the CDR3 DNA by itself, 45 bases read in frame from the first base. V is trimmed back by 2 bases and J by 13 bases, and the junction contains 14 bases that no gene match accounts for. Post-treatment primary, local recurrence and metastasis tumors from poor-prognosis patients were used as specimens. Sequenced sample: osteosarcoma tumor tissue from the lung. Here the chain combines TRBV6-6 and TRBJ2-4; TRBD1 lines up with 7 middle nucleotides. The clonotype originates from a human donor with osteosarcoma. The CDR3 amino acid sequence is: CASSYNSHQGVSQYF. The DNA sequence is as follows: TGTGCCAGCAGTTACAACTCACATCAGGGGGTGAGCCAGTACTTC.